The next 17 T cell receptor beta chains were all read from a single sample in a study of blood T cell repertoires in COVID-19. Some clones are missing from TCRdb's copy, which holds only in-frame ones; the method was immunoSEQ multiplex PCR. This sample has more than 90,000 clones, with about 90% found just once. The sequencing sample was made of peripheral blood. These receptors were collected from a man aged 45-65 years with acute or convalescent COVID-19.

The genes are TRBV28 and TRBJ1-1; weak D call: TRBD1 (6 bases). The CDR3 consists of 15 residues. The V and J ends lost 2 bases and 8 bases respectively, with 18 bases between them. Germline V lookup: CDR1 MDHEN, CDR2 SYDVKM. Here the CDR3 DNA reads TGTGCCAGCAGTTTAAACCCCGGGACACCCTTCGAAGCTTTCTTT. Translated: CASSLNPGTPFEAFF. Looking up the rest from reference TRBV28 and TRBJ1-1 gives the full variable domain: DVKVTQSSRYLVKRTGEKVFLECVQDMDHENMFWYRQDPGLGLRLIYFSYDVKMKEKGDIPEGYSVSREKKERFSLILESASTNQTSMYLCASSLNPGTPFEAFFGQGTRLTVV.

The chain couples TRBV2 to TRBJ1-2; unclear D gene. Germline loops: CDR1 SNHLY, CDR2 FYNNEI. This CDR3 has 11 amino acids. Trimming removed 4 bases from V and 7 bases from J, with 7 bases in between. As DNA, the CDR3 is TGTGCCAGCAGTGTCTTAGTTGGCTACACCTTC. This encodes CASSVLVGYTF.

CDR3 in DNA: TGCGCCAGCAGCTACGGACAGGGCGCGGGGAACACCATATATTTT. Protein product: CASSYGQGAGNTIYF. This chain uses TRBV5-1 with TRBJ1-3; 8 bases agree with TRBD1. V shed 3 bases and J 7 bases; nucleotides not matched to a gene: 9. Germline CDR1 SGHRS, CDR2 YFSETQ. The CDR3 is 15 amino acids.

The J gene is TRBJ2-7, the V gene TRBV12-3 or TRBV12-4; a weak D match, TRBD2 (6 bases). Trimming shortened V by 1 base and J by 4 bases, and 8 bases separated the two germline ends. CDR3 length equals 13 residues. CDR3 loop: CASSLGGRYEQYF. The CDR3 DNA reads as TGTGCCAGCAGTTTAGGGGGGAGGTACGAGCAGTACTTC.

V and J are TRBV5-1 and TRBJ1-2; 9 bases agree with TRBD1. CDR1 and CDR2 from the germline V gene are SGHRS and YFSETQ. V shed 4 bases and J 0 bases; nucleotides not matched to a gene: 4. CDR3 size: 15 residues. Here the CDR3 DNA reads TGCGCCAGCAGCATTACAGGGGGCACTAACTATGGCTACACCTTC. It yields the protein CASSITGGTNYGYTF.

The rearrangement joins TRBV18 to TRBJ2-3; 7 nucleotides line up with TRBD2. This CDR3 contains 14 residues. CDR1 is KGHSH and CDR2 is LQKENI in the germline V gene. V shed 4 bases, J shed 0 bases, and the junction held 1 base outside the gene matches. This CDR3 reads CASSRGGSTDTQYF. The CDR3 bases are TGTGCCAGCTCACGCGGGGGAAGCACAGATACGCAGTATTTT.

V is TRBV10-1 and J is TRBJ2-5; TRBD1 aligns across 7 bases. This CDR3 contains 14 residues. Germline V gene lookup returns CDR1 WNHNN and CDR2 SYGVQD (reference sequence). After removal of 4 bases from V and 6 bases from J, the junction contained 8 bases not matched to a gene. The CDR3 loop is CASSAMTGPQTQYF. CDR3 in DNA: TGCGCCAGCAGTGCCATGACAGGGCCCCAGACCCAGTACTTC.

This clone was counted only a few times. V usage is TRBV11-3 and J usage is TRBJ2-3; 8 bases fit TRBD1. This CDR3 is 16 amino acids long. CDR1 and CDR2 (germline): SGHNT, YENEEA. V shed 5 bases and J 0 bases; nucleotides not matched to a gene: 7. CDR3 loop: CASSPGQGRSTDTQYF. The CDR3 nucleotides read TGTGCCAGCAGCCCCGGACAGGGCCGGAGCACAGATACGCAGTATTTT.

This chain joins TRBV19 and TRBJ1-6, with a possible D match to TRBD1 (5 bases). The CDR3 sequence is 14 residues long. Germline values: CDR1 LNHDA, CDR2 SQIVND (reference sequence). V was clipped by 7 bases and J by 9 bases, with 16 bases between them. The CDR3 region is CASTTTGGSSPLHF. In DNA form, the CDR3 reads TGTGCCAGTACCACTACCGGGGGGAGTTCACCCCTCCACTTT.

This chain joins TRBV7-9 and TRBJ2-5; D perhaps matches TRBD2 (5 bases). Trimming removed 8 bases from V and 1 base from J, with 11 bases in between. The CDR3 runs 13 residues. CDR1 is SEHNR, CDR2 FQNEAQ, per germline (reference sequence). This CDR3 reads CASHPGIQETQYF. The CDR3 nucleotides are TGTGCCAGCCATCCGGGGATCCAAGAGACCCAGTACTTC.

In its sample, this clone was seen once. The chain uses TRBV6-5 and TRBJ2-1; 12 bases align to TRBD2. CDR1 is MNHEY and CDR2 is SVGAGI in the germline V gene. V lost 5 bases, J lost 9 bases, and 8 bases stayed unmatched. The CDR3 contains 15 residues. The CDR3 spells CASSRSSGGAFEQFF. CDR3 in DNA: TGTGCCAGCAGTCGGTCTAGCGGGGGGGCCTTTGAGCAGTTCTTC.

The chain recombines TRBV2 with TRBJ1-1; 8 positions match TRBD1. V dropped 4 bases and J dropped 6; count of bases not matched to a gene: 7. This CDR3 is 14 amino acids long. CDR1 SNHLY and CDR2 FYNNEI come from the germline V gene. CDR3 in amino acids: CASSVDRVSSEAFF. The CDR3 DNA follows: TGTGCCAGCAGTGTGGACAGGGTTTCCTCTGAAGCTTTCTTT.

The V call is TRBV2, the J call TRBJ1-5; 8 nucleotides align to TRBD1. In germline, CDR1 is SNHLY, CDR2 FYNNEI. This CDR3 contains 15 residues. V trimming: 5 bases; J trimming: 1 base; junction bases outside the gene matches: 4. The CDR3 here is CASSRQGTSNQPQHF. In nucleotides, the CDR3 is TGTGCCAGCAGTCGACAGGGGACGAGCAATCAGCCCCAGCATTTT.

The gene calls are TRBV3-1 (or the pseudogene TRBV3-2) and TRBJ2-4, with 11 bases lining up with TRBD2. The CDR3 contains 17 residues. Germline-derived CDR1 and CDR2 are LGHDT and YNNKEL (reference sequence). Trimming removed 2 bases from V and 8 bases from J; junction bases left unmatched: 11. CDR3 sequence: CASSQTFLAGGRHIQYF. DNA of the CDR3: TGTGCCAGCAGCCAAACCTTTTTAGCGGGGGGGCGACACATTCAGTACTTC.

The V gene is TRBV19, the J gene TRBJ1-6; 10 bases map to TRBD1. The J segment lost 8 bases and the V segment lost 7 bases, leaving 11 bases of the junction unmatched. The CDR3 extends over 16 amino acids. Germline V lookup: CDR1 LNHDA, CDR2 SQIVND (reference sequence). The DNA for the CDR3 is TGTGCCAGTAAGACAGGGGGCGCGGGGGTTTATTCACCCCTCCACTTT. Translation gives CASKTGGAGVYSPLHF.

The chain is built from TRBV5-1 and TRBJ1-1, with a weak D call TRBD1 (6 bases). This CDR3 comprises 15 residues. CDR1 is SGHRS and CDR2 is YFSETQ in the germline V gene. V was shortened by 3 bases and J by 1 base, with 13 bases between the two germline ends. The CDR3 is CASSSLSTGNTEAFF. CDR3 nucleotides: TGCGCCAGCAGCTCGCTATCGACAGGGAACACTGAAGCTTTCTTT. The full variable domain, rest sourced from reference TRBV5-1 and TRBJ1-1, is KAGVTQTPRYLIKTRGQQVTLSCSPISGHRSVSWYQQTPGQGLQFLFEYFSETQRNKGNFPGRFSGRQFSNSRSEMNVSTLELGDSALYLCASSSLSTGNTEAFFGQGTRLTVV.

The chain joins TRBV29-1 to TRBJ1-1; 7 bases fit TRBD1. In germline, CDR1 is SQVTM, CDR2 ANQGSEA. CDR3 length: 13 residues. The V and J ends lost 4 bases and 4 bases, in that order; junction bases with no gene match: 6. The CDR3 DNA is TGCAGCGTTGCGACAGGGTCGACCACTGAAGCTTTCTTT. Translated, it gives CSVATGSTTEAFF.